This T cell receptor beta chain was captured in a study of identical twins. Study conclusions and caveats: Excess low generation probability was seen in twin-shared out-of-frame alpha sequences. Whereas memory repertoires showed no such difference, abundant cord blood beta clonotypes carried fewer insertions. Invariant MAIT and iNKT cells could partly confound zero-insertion analyses.

This clonotype has only a few counts. The antigen remains undetermined. The length of the CDR3 is 15 residues. Germline V gene sequence: CDR1 ENHRY, CDR2 SYGVKD. Deletions cut 2 bases from V and 7 bases from J, with 16 bases between. Template switching added a universal primer binding site, and final cDNA carried unique molecular identifiers. TCRdb reprocessed the 5' RACE reads via MiXCR and lists one record per CDR3 protein. The sample holds 200,000 to 300,000 distinct CDR3 sequences, over 9.5% seen once. Sequenced sample: memory T cells sorted from blood. This chain joins TRBV10-3 and TRBJ2-3; a possible D gene is TRBD2 (5 bases). This receptor was identified in a man aged 50-60 years in good health. CDR3 loop: CAISEGGLWENTQYF. The DNA of the CDR3 is TGTGCCATCAGTGAGGGCGGGCTCTGGGAAAATACGCAGTATTTT.